This TCR beta chain stems from a study of blood T cell repertoires in COVID-19. Produced via immunoSEQ multiplex PCR; TCRdb's table is partial and in-frame only. The sample lists approximately 180,000 clones; roughly 91% were seen once. CDR1 and CDR2 (germline): SGDLS, YYNGEE. The CDR3 extends over 15 amino acids. With 3 bases clipped from V and 9 bases from J, the junction kept 7 bases outside the gene matches. The TCR was taken from a man aged 40-55 years with active or convalescent COVID-19. Sequenced material: peripheral blood. The chain combines TRBV9 with TRBJ1-6; TRBD1 agrees at 9 bases. The CDR3 sequence: CASSARQGVLSPLHF. Written as DNA, the CDR3 is TGTGCCAGCAGCGCCCGACAGGGGGTTCTTTCACCCCTCCACTTT. Variable domain in full (rest from reference TRBV9 and TRBJ1-6): DSGVTQTPKHLITATGQRVTLRCSPRSGDLSVYWYQQSLDQGLQFLIQYYNGEERAKGNILERFSAQQFPDLHSELNLSSLELGDSALYFCASSARQGVLSPLHFGNGTRLTVT.